Listed below are T cell receptor beta chains from one sample, sequenced in a study of T-cell memory formation after mild COVID-19. TCRdb processed the 5' RACE reads anew with MiXCR; each CDR3 protein has one entry. The repertoire has about 320,000 distinct CDR3 sequences, roughly an eighth of them found once; the top ten carry under 25%. The material sequenced was PBMCs or a T cell subset sorted from them (not recorded which). The origin of the receptors is a man aged 18 to 29 who had mild COVID-19 (a few samples of this study predate the infection). Cell type and time point are not known. Each CDR3 is given with its conserved first and last residue. The D gene is left open where the match is weak. Only some rows state a clone size, as once, few, many or a class for expanded clones.

d_call: TRBD2; v_call: TRBV5-4; clone_size: .; j_call: TRBJ2-1; cdr3_aa: CASSTGTSESSYNEQFF
d_call: .; v_call: TRBV6-2/TRBV6-3; clone_size: .; j_call: TRBJ1-5; cdr3_aa: CASSYPGSTYSNQPQHF
d_call: .; v_call: TRBV27; clone_size: once; j_call: TRBJ2-3; cdr3_aa: CASRGRGNTDTQYF
d_call: TRBD2; v_call: TRBV6-6; clone_size: few; j_call: TRBJ2-5; cdr3_aa: CASSYSNSGGLTQYF
d_call: .; v_call: TRBV5-6; clone_size: .; j_call: TRBJ2-3; cdr3_aa: CASSSPLDTQYF
d_call: TRBD2; v_call: TRBV10-3; clone_size: .; j_call: TRBJ2-7; cdr3_aa: CAIMSGAATEQYF
d_call: TRBD1; v_call: TRBV12-5; clone_size: .; j_call: TRBJ2-3; cdr3_aa: CASASGQGADTQYF
d_call: .; v_call: TRBV27; clone_size: .; j_call: TRBJ2-3; cdr3_aa: CASSFMYTDTQYF
d_call: TRBD1; v_call: TRBV27; clone_size: .; j_call: TRBJ1-1; cdr3_aa: CASSLVPPGQRNTEAFF
d_call: .; v_call: TRBV6-6; clone_size: few; j_call: TRBJ2-4; cdr3_aa: CAILEEGVEGKNIQYF
d_call: .; v_call: TRBV30; clone_size: few; j_call: TRBJ2-1; cdr3_aa: CAWRGGSYNEQFF
d_call: .; v_call: TRBV21-1; clone_size: few; j_call: TRBJ1-6; cdr3_aa: CASTQGRRSPLHF
d_call: .; v_call: TRBV15; clone_size: .; j_call: TRBJ2-7; cdr3_aa: CATSRGHTQYEQYF
d_call: .; v_call: TRBV7-8; clone_size: few; j_call: TRBJ1-4; cdr3_aa: CASSLTGYEKLFF
d_call: TRBD1; v_call: TRBV6-4; clone_size: few; j_call: TRBJ2-1; cdr3_aa: CASSEQGANEQFF
d_call: .; v_call: TRBV10-3; clone_size: few; j_call: TRBJ2-7; cdr3_aa: CAISEPPYEQYF
d_call: TRBD1; v_call: TRBV6-6; clone_size: .; j_call: TRBJ2-7; cdr3_aa: CASSLRTGAYEQYF
d_call: .; v_call: TRBV27; clone_size: few; j_call: TRBJ2-6; cdr3_aa: CASSIAGANVLTF
d_call: .; v_call: TRBV6-5; clone_size: few; j_call: TRBJ2-7; cdr3_aa: CASSSMNYYEQYF
d_call: .; v_call: TRBV3-1; clone_size: few; j_call: TRBJ2-3; cdr3_aa: CASSQAGGVVPDTQYF
d_call: TRBD1; v_call: TRBV6-6; clone_size: .; j_call: TRBJ1-5; cdr3_aa: CASSYQGGNQPQHF
d_call: TRBD2; v_call: TRBV24-1; clone_size: .; j_call: TRBJ2-6; cdr3_aa: CATAGSGANVLTF
d_call: TRBD2; v_call: TRBV12-3/TRBV12-4; clone_size: .; j_call: TRBJ2-1; cdr3_aa: CASSSGLAENNEQFF
d_call: .; v_call: TRBV20-1; clone_size: .; j_call: TRBJ1-5; cdr3_aa: CSALSRDNNQPQHF
d_call: TRBD1; v_call: TRBV7-8; clone_size: few; j_call: TRBJ2-5; cdr3_aa: CASSINRGLGETQYF
d_call: TRBD1; v_call: TRBV11-2; clone_size: .; j_call: TRBJ2-7; cdr3_aa: CASSSGQGSYEQYF
d_call: .; v_call: TRBV12-3/TRBV12-4; clone_size: few; j_call: TRBJ2-7; cdr3_aa: CASSLTGPSDEQYF
d_call: .; v_call: TRBV6-2/TRBV6-3; clone_size: .; j_call: TRBJ2-1; cdr3_aa: CASSLRLPVGEQFF
d_call: .; v_call: TRBV7-9; clone_size: many; j_call: TRBJ1-1; cdr3_aa: CASSLGQGKNTEAFF
d_call: .; v_call: TRBV29-1; clone_size: few; j_call: TRBJ1-2; cdr3_aa: CSVGGGNYGYTF
d_call: .; v_call: TRBV20-1; clone_size: few; j_call: TRBJ2-2; cdr3_aa: CSASLGARTGELFF
d_call: TRBD1; v_call: TRBV5-8; clone_size: few; j_call: TRBJ1-5; cdr3_aa: CASSSDRGRGSNQPQHF
d_call: TRBD1; v_call: TRBV7-9; clone_size: few; j_call: TRBJ1-2; cdr3_aa: CASSLGAGGADYGYTF
d_call: .; v_call: TRBV3-1; clone_size: .; j_call: TRBJ1-1; cdr3_aa: CASSQNSGVIAFF
d_call: .; v_call: TRBV7-2; clone_size: many; j_call: TRBJ2-3; cdr3_aa: CASSFWDTQYF
d_call: .; v_call: TRBV29-1; clone_size: .; j_call: TRBJ2-1; cdr3_aa: CSVVRSGAKGHEQFF
d_call: .; v_call: TRBV2; clone_size: few; j_call: TRBJ1-6; cdr3_aa: CASRDIQGSNSPLHF
d_call: .; v_call: TRBV20-1; clone_size: few; j_call: TRBJ2-3; cdr3_aa: CSAPGLTDTQYF
d_call: TRBD1; v_call: TRBV5-6; clone_size: .; j_call: TRBJ2-3; cdr3_aa: CASSPPGQGTYTQYF
d_call: .; v_call: TRBV7-2; clone_size: few; j_call: TRBJ1-2; cdr3_aa: CASSFAGPVGGYTF
d_call: TRBD2; v_call: TRBV5-1; clone_size: many; j_call: TRBJ2-5; cdr3_aa: CASSFAGGETQYF
d_call: .; v_call: TRBV7-3; clone_size: .; j_call: TRBJ1-2; cdr3_aa: CASSPGDRKNYGYTF